Described below is a single T cell receptor beta chain sequence and its context. Its target is not known. These data come from a study of OX40 agonist ivuxolimab in advanced cancers. General study findings and limits: Antigen specificity was not determined for the expanded peripheral T cells.

Profiling relied on immunoSEQ multiplex PCR, and the TCRdb table lists in-frame clones only, not all of them. The sample carries approximately 70,000 clones, approximately 90% recorded once. The CDR3 runs to 14 residues. Per the germline V gene, CDR1 is KGHSH and CDR2 is LQKENI. The V end lost 0 bases, the J end lost 4 bases, and 9 bases lay between the germline ends. Material: CD4+ or CD8+ T cells sorted from blood, obtained in a trial of the OX40 agonist ivuxolimab. The TCR comes from an adult with an advanced solid tumor such as melanoma, head and neck, liver or kidney cancer. The chain carries TRBV18 and TRBJ2-5, with a possible D match to TRBD2 (6 bases). The CDR3 region is CASSPPQGGETQYF. In DNA form, the CDR3 reads TGTGCCAGCTCACCACCCCAGGGAGGAGAGACCCAGTACTTC.